This T cell receptor beta chain was captured in a study of blood T cell repertoires in COVID-19 (dated by TCRdb to about 2020). Regarding the study in general: The collaborator samples originated in the United States, Italy and Spain and spanned the acute and convalescent phases of COVID-19. The dataset comprised deeply sampled blood TCRbeta repertoires from subjects exposed to, actively infected with, or recovered from COVID-19. The samples were drawn from the first 160 participants of the ongoing ImmuneRACE study and from about 1,200 subjects provided by 6 global collaborators. Where available, HLA class I and class II types were taken from metadata supplied by the sample provider and were not determined by assay-based typing. Nearly every sample came with metadata listing a de-identified subject ID, COVID-19 status, age in years and sex. The repertoires were released in a freely available public database meant as a resource for research on the immune response to SARS-CoV-2. The prospective study material was composed of cDNA or gDNA derived from T cells, B-cell-depleted T cells, or PBMCs. Here is what the overall study found, with its caveats: The quantity of clinical and demographic metadata differed by source and by participant and was supplied without curation.

The immunoSEQ Assay, a bias-controlled multiplex PCR, was used to amplify TCRbeta CDR3 regions from genomic DNA. Turning to the authors' computational methods: The number of nucleated cells in each sample was estimated from the amplification of reference gene primers within the assay. To quantify the absolute abundance of each unique TCRbeta CDR3 rearrangement, sequence reads were collapsed and filtered. For each sample, productive Simpson clonality was calculated as the square root of Simpson's diversity index across productive rearrangements. TCRdb stores this immuneACCESS table with in-frame sequences only. Part of the clones is absent; in the studies checked, under half of the shortfall reflects unresolved V genes, and no reason is known for the rest. From that table come the V and J calls and clone size; the DNA was used to work out D and trimming. This sample gives 280,000 or so clones in total; around 90% of them show up just once. The top ten clones comprise almost 9.5% of the sample.

There are 14 amino acids in the CDR3, from cysteine to phenylalanine inclusive. Only the CDR3 part of the read is kept: 42 bases, read in frame from the first base. For CDR1 and CDR2, the germline V gene lists SGHRS and YFSETQ. The junction shows trimming of 2 bases on V and 7 bases on J, and the gene matches do not reach 1 base of it. Collaborating institutions collected whole blood in K2EDTA tubes following their own protocols. For TCRbeta analysis, collaborators shipped samples in one of three forms: frozen whole blood, isolated PBMCs, or DNA extracted from either of those sample types. A word on this clone: Its antigen is not yet known. No per-base quality is available; no much larger clone lies one base away. The sample has other DNA sequences that encode this CDR3 too.

Sequenced sample: peripheral blood. The sequence was obtained from a man between 18 and 29 years old with active or convalescent COVID-19. The chain employs TRBV5-1 and TRBJ1-4, with 11 junctional bases fitting TRBD1. The DNA sequence is TGCGCCAGCAGCTTAGGGACAGGGGGTGAAAAACTGTTTTTT. Its protein product is CASSLGTGGEKLFF.